This TCR beta chain was captured by sequencing in a study of T-cell memory formation after mild COVID-19. In germline, CDR1 is SGHRS, CDR2 YFSETQ. CDR3 size: 15 residues. V was shortened by 4 bases and J by 0 bases, with 12 bases between the two germline ends. The study's findings and limits: From day 15 to 85, contracting clones were balanced between CD4 and CD8, whereas later expanders leaned toward CD4+. For contracting clones, CD4+ ones sat mainly in CM and EM, CD8+ in EMRA. Nothing showed for sure that second-wave clones peaking on day 37 were SARS-CoV-2 specific.

TCR alpha and TCR beta cDNA libraries carrying sample barcodes and UMIs came from 5'RACE with constant-segment primers. In TCRdb, the 5' RACE reads were re-called with MiXCR into one record per CDR3 protein. The table has roughly 160,000 distinct CDR3 sequences, 11% seen once; the top ten hold approximately 3.4%. At least ten counts were recorded for this clonotype. Its antigen is currently unknown. Sequencing was carried out using PBMCs or a T cell subset sorted from them (not recorded which). The source of this sequence is a man aged 18 to 29 who had mild COVID-19 (a few samples of this study predate the infection). Cell type and time point are not known. The V and J genes are TRBV5-1 and TRBJ2-3; D not certain. CDR3 sequence (DNA): TGCGCCAGCAGCGACACGTCGACCAGCACAGATACGCAGTATTTT. This gives the protein CASSDTSTSTDTQYF.